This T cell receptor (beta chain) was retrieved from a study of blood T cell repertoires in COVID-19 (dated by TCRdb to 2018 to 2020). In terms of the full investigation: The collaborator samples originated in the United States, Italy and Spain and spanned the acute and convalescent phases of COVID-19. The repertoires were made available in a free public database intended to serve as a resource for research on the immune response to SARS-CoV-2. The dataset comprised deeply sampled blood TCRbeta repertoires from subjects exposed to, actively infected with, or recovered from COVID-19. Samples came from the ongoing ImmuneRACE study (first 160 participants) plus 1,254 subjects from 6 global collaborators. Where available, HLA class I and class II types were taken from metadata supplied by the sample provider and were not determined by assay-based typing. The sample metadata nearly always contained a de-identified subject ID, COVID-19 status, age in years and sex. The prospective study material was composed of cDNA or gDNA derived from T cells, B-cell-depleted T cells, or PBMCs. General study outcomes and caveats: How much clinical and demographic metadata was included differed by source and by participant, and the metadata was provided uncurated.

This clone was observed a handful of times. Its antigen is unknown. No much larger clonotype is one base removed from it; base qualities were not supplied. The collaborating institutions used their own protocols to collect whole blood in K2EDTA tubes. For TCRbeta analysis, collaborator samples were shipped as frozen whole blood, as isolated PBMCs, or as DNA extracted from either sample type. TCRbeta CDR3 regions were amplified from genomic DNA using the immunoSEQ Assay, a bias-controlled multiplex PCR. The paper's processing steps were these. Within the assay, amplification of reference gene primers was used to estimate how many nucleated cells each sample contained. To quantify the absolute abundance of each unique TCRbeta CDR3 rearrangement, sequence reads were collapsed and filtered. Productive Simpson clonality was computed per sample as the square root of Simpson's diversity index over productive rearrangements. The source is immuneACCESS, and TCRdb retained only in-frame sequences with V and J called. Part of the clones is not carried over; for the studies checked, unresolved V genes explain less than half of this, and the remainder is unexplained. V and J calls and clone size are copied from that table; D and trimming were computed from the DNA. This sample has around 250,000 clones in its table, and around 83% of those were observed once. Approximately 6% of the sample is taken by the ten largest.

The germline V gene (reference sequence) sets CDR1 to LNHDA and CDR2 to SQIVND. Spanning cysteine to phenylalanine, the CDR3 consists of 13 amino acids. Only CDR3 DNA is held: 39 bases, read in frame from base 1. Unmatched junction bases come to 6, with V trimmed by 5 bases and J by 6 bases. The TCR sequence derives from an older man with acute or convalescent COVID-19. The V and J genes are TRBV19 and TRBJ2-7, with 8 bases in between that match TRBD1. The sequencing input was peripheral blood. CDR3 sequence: CASSEGQGGEQYF. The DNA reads TGTGCCAGTAGTGAAGGACAGGGTGGCGAGCAGTACTTC.